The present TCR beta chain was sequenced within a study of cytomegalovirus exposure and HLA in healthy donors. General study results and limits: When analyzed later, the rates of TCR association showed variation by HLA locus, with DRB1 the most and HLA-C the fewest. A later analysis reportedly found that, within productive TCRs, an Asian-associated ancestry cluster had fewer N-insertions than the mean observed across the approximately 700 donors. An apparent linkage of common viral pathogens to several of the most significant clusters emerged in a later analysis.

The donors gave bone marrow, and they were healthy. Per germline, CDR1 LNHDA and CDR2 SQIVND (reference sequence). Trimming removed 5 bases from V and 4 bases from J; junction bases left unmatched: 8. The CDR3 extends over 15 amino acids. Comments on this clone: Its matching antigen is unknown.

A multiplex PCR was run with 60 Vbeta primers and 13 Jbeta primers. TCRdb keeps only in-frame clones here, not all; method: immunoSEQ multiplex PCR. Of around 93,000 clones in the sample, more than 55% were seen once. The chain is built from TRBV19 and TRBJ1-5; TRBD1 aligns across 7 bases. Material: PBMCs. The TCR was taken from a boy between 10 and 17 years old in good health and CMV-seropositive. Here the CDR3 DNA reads TGTGCCAGTAGTTTCGTAGGGACAGAAAATCAGCCCCAGCATTTT. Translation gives CASSFVGTENQPQHF.